The source of this T cell receptor (beta chain) is a study of blood T cell repertoires in COVID-19. On the study more broadly: In each case, the material was cDNA or gDNA derived from T cells, B-cell-depleted T cells, or PBMCs.

With V trimmed by 4 bases and J by 2 bases, 4 bases remained unmatched. CDR1 and CDR2 (germline): SGHTA, FQGNSA. CDR3 length: 14 residues. Assay: immunoSEQ multiplex PCR; the TCRdb copy retains only in-frame clones and omits some. Found here are about 150,000 clones, over 80% of them singletons; the top ten hold roughly 4.9%. This clone was picked up a small number of times. A COVID-19 case had been met by exposed participants during the 2 weeks before study entry. The receptor comes from a man aged 65 to 85 who had been exposed to COVID-19. The sequenced sample consisted of PBMCs or T cells enriched from blood (not recorded which). This sequence joins TRBV7-2 and TRBJ2-7, with TRBD1 matching 8 bases. This CDR3 is CASSSTGGTYEQYF. Written as DNA, the CDR3 is TGTGCCAGCAGCTCCACAGGGGGTACCTACGAGCAGTACTTC.